The rows below give T cell receptor beta chains drawn from one sample of a study of TIL therapy for anti-PD-1-resistant metastatic lung cancer. Only in-frame clones appear in the TCRdb table, and some are missing; sequencing was by immunoSEQ multiplex PCR. The table has tens of thousands of clones, less than 85% seen once. The input for sequencing was tumor tissue, taken at baseline. The receptor set was obtained from a person between 25 and 79 years old with non-small cell lung cancer. Both conserved end residues are part of each CDR3. The D gene is left open where the match is weak. Expanded clones are given a class, and other clones once, few, many or no size at all.

clone size,J gene,V gene,D gene,CDR3 protein,CDR3 DNA
NA,TRBJ2-7,TRBV28,TRBD2,CASSFYGREEQYF,TGTGCCAGCAGTTTCTATGGGAGGGAGGAGCAGTACTTC
NA,TRBJ2-7,TRBV2,NA,CASSGGGGAYEQYF,TGTGCCAGCAGCGGGGGAGGGGGGGCCTACGAGCAGTACTTC
NA,TRBJ2-2,TRBV19,TRBD1,CASKHQGAGFSGELFF,TGTGCCAGTAAACACCAGGGGGCGGGATTTTCCGGGGAGCTGTTTTTT
few,TRBJ1-5,TRBV7-9,NA,CASSFGGGSGNQPQHF,TGTGCCAGCAGCTTCGGGGGGGGCAGTGGCAATCAGCCCCAGCATTTT
NA,TRBJ2-7,TRBV19,NA,CASSIGRNEQYF,TGTGCCAGTAGTATTGGGCGGAACGAGCAGTACTTC
few,TRBJ2-1,TRBV28,TRBD1,CASSPRTGVDEQFF,TGTGCCAGCAGCCCCCGGACAGGGGTGGATGAGCAGTTCTTC
NA,TRBJ2-1,TRBV18,NA,CASSPTGDEQFF,TGTGCCAGCTCACCCACGGGGGATGAGCAGTTCTTC
NA,TRBJ2-3,TRBV5-1,NA,CASSASGLLTDTQYF,TGCGCCAGCAGCGCGTCGGGACTCCTCACAGATACGCAGTATTTT
NA,TRBJ2-1,TRBV6-4,TRBD2,CASSELAGGPNEQFF,TGTGCCAGCAGCGAACTAGCGGGGGGGCCCAATGAGCAGTTCTTC
NA,TRBJ2-5,TRBV11-2,TRBD2,CASSFGTIGVEETQYF,TGTGCCAGCAGCTTCGGGACTATAGGCGTCGAAGAGACCCAGTACTTC
NA,TRBJ1-1,TRBV29-1,NA,CSVDNAEAFF,TGCAGCGTTGATAACGCTGAAGCTTTCTTT
few,TRBJ1-5,TRBV7-9,NA,CASSPGQPDQHF,TGTGCCAGCAGCCCTGGACAGCCCGACCAGCATTTT
once,TRBJ2-2,TRBV7-6,TRBD2,CASSPLAENTGELFF,TGTGCCAGCAGCCCACTAGCGGAGAACACCGGGGAGCTGTTTTTT
NA,TRBJ2-2,TRBV4-3,TRBD1,CASSGQATGGELFF,TGCGCCAGCAGCGGACAGGCCACCGGGGGGGAGCTGTTTTTT
NA,TRBJ2-1,TRBV11-2,NA,CASSSRISGYNEQFF,TGTGCCAGCAGCTCAAGGATCTCCGGATACAATGAGCAGTTCTTC
NA,TRBJ2-5,TRBV18,NA,CASSPDPGVMETQYF,TGTGCCAGCTCACCAGATCCCGGAGTGATGGAGACCCAGTACTTC
few,TRBJ2-7,TRBV6-5,TRBD2,CASTGEGLGEQYF,TGTGCCAGCACCGGGGAAGGACTAGGCGAGCAGTACTTC
NA,TRBJ2-3,TRBV7-1,NA,CASSFLGRNTDTQYF,TGTGCCAGCAGCTTCCTAGGGCGGAACACAGATACGCAGTATTTT
once,TRBJ1-4,TRBV4-3,TRBD1,CASSQVRGANEKLFF,TGCGCCAGCAGCCAAGTCAGGGGGGCAAATGAAAAACTGTTTTTT
NA,TRBJ2-2,TRBV18,NA,CASSPVNTGELFF,TGTGCCAGCTCACCAGTGAACACCGGGGAGCTGTTTTTT
NA,TRBJ2-7,TRBV5-1,TRBD2,CASSSLAGYEQYF,TGCGCCAGCAGCTCACTAGCGGGCTACGAGCAGTACTTC
NA,TRBJ2-1,TRBV9,NA,CASSVFKGNEQFF,TGTGCCAGCAGCGTTTTCAAAGGGAATGAGCAGTTCTTC
NA,TRBJ2-1,TRBV11-3,TRBD2,CASSLGLAGGHNEQFF,TGTGCCAGCAGCTTAGGGCTAGCGGGGGGGCACAATGAGCAGTTCTTC
once,TRBJ1-2,TRBV19,NA,CASSPGPPLYGYTF,TGTGCCAGTAGTCCGGGTCCTCCTCTCTATGGCTACACCTTC
few,TRBJ1-2,TRBV5-1,NA,CASSLEGDYGYTF,TGCGCCAGCAGCTTGGAGGGCGACTATGGCTACACCTTC
NA,TRBJ1-4,TRBV28,NA,CASSPGGKLFF,TGTGCCAGCAGTCCGGGGGGAAAACTGTTTTTT
NA,TRBJ2-2,TRBV10-3,TRBD2,CAISGLAVNTGELFF,TGTGCCATCAGTGGGCTAGCGGTTAACACCGGGGAGCTGTTTTTT
NA,TRBJ2-1,TRBV5-1,NA,CASRKDSAQFF,TGCGCCAGCAGGAAAGACTCCGCTCAGTTCTTC
NA,TRBJ2-3,TRBV19,NA,CASSAQGRGRTDTQYF,TGTGCCAGTAGTGCCCAGGGGAGGGGCCGCACAGATACGCAGTATTTT
NA,TRBJ2-7,TRBV7-8,NA,CASSLVETSYEQYF,TGTGCCAGCAGCTTAGTAGAGACGTCCTACGAGCAGTACTTC
NA,TRBJ2-5,TRBV7-8,NA,CASNKRGGGEETQYF,TGTGCCAGCAATAAAAGGGGAGGGGGCGAAGAGACCCAGTACTTC
NA,TRBJ2-1,TRBV6-6,TRBD2,CASSRSGTSTGDEQFF,TGTGCCAGCAGTAGATCCGGGACTAGCACTGGCGATGAGCAGTTCTTC
NA,TRBJ1-1,TRBV10-3,NA,CAIGPQGSTEAFF,TGTGCCATCGGGCCTCAGGGGAGCACTGAAGCTTTCTTT
NA,TRBJ2-2,TRBV2,NA,CASSDSWVNTGELFF,TGTGCCAGCAGTGACTCGTGGGTGAACACCGGGGAGCTGTTTTTT
NA,TRBJ2-2,TRBV4-1,NA,CASSYADLSPTGELFF,TGCGCCAGCAGCTATGCCGACTTATCCCCCACCGGGGAGCTGTTTTTT
NA,TRBJ1-5,TRBV30,NA,CAWNIGSNQPQHF,TGTGCCTGGAATATCGGGAGCAATCAGCCCCAGCATTTT
NA,TRBJ2-1,TRBV29-1,NA,CSVLLYNEQFF,TGCAGCGTTCTACTCTACAATGAGCAGTTCTTC
NA,TRBJ1-6,TRBV7-6,NA,CASSLEGQDNSPLHF,TGTGCCAGCAGCTTAGAAGGCCAGGATAATTCACCCCTCCACTTT
NA,TRBJ2-5,TRBV2,NA,CASSAVYLGEDF,TGTGCCAGCAGCGCGGTCTACCTCGGGGAGGACTTC
NA,TRBJ1-2,TRBV7-8,NA,CASSSGHLYGYTF,TGTGCCAGCAGCTCGGGACACCTCTATGGCTACACCTTC
NA,TRBJ1-2,TRBV11-2,TRBD1,CASSRVDRGYGYTF,TGTGCCAGCAGCAGGGTGGACAGGGGATATGGCTACACCTTC